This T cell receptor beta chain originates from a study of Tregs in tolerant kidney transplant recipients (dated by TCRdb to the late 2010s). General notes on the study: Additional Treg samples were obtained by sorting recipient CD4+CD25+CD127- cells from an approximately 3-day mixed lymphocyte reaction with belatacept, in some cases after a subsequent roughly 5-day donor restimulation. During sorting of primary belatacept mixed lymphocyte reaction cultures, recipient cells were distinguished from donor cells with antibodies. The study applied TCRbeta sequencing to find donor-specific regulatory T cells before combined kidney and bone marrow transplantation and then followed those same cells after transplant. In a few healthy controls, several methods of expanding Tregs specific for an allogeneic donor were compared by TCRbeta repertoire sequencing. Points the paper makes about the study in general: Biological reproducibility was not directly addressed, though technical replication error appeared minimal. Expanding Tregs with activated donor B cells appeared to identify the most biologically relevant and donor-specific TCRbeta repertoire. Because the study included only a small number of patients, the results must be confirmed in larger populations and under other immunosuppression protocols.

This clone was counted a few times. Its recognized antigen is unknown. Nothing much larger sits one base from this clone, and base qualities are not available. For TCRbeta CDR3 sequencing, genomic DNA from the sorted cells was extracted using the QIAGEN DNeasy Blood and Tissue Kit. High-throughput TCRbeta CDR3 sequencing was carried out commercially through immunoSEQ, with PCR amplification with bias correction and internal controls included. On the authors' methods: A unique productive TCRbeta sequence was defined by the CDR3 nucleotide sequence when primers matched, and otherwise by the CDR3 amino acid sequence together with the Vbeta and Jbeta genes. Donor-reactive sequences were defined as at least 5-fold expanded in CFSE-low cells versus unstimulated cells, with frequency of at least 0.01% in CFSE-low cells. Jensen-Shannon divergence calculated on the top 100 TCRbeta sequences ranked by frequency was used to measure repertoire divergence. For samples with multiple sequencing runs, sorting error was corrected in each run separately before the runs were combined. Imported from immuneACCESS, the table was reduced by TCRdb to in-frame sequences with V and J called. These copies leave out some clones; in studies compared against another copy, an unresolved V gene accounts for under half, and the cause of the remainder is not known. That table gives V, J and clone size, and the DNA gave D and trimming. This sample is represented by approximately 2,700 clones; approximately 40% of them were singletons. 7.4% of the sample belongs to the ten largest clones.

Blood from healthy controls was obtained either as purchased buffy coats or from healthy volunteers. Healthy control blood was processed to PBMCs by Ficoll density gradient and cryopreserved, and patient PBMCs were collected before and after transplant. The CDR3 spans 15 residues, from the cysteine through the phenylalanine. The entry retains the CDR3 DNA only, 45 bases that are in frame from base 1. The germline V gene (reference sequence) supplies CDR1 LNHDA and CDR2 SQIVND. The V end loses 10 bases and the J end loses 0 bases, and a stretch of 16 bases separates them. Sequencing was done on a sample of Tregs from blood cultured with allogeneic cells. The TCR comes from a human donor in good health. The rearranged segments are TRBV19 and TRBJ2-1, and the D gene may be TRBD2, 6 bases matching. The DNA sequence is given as TGTGCCACCCTGAGAGGAGGGAGCTCCTACAATGAGCAGTTCTTC. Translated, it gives CATLRGGSSYNEQFF.